What follows are 10 T cell receptor beta chains derived from one specimen sequenced in a study of shared clonotypes between healthy human individuals. The assay was immunoSEQ multiplex PCR, and TCRdb's table has in-frame clones only and misses some. The data contain over 400,000 clones, about 72% of them singletons. Sequencing was carried out using PBMCs. The source is a woman between 40 and 55 years old in good health. Some clones in this sample may be carry-over from other donors' samples.

The genes are TRBV5-1 and TRBJ2-1; D unresolved. The CDR3 length is 15 residues. CDR1 SGHRS and CDR2 YFSETQ come from the germline V gene. V was clipped by 4 bases and J by 0 bases, with 11 bases between them. CDR3 bases: TGCGCCAGCAGCCCCGCCCCGGGCTCCTACAATGAGCAGTTCTTC. Translation: CASSPAPGSYNEQFF.

The J gene is TRBJ1-2, the V gene TRBV15, with D unresolved. This CDR3 contains 12 residues. The V gene lost 3 bases and the J gene lost 3 bases, with 5 bases spanning the gap. CDR1 is LNHNV and CDR2 is YYDKDF in the germline V gene (reference sequence). The CDR3 DNA sequence: TGTGCCACCAGCAGCGACGACTATGGCTACACCTTC. Translating gives CATSSDDYGYTF.

This rearrangement joins TRBV5-8 to TRBJ2-1; 8 bases agree with TRBD1. The CDR3 consists of 13 residues. Germline CDR1 SGHTS, CDR2 YDEGEE. V gave up 1 base and J gave up 7 bases; unmatched junction bases: 1. The CDR3: CASSLQGANEQFF. DNA of the CDR3: TGTGCCAGCAGCTTGCAGGGGGCGAATGAGCAGTTCTTC.

V usage is TRBV7-2 and J usage is TRBJ2-3; D unclear. V shed 5 bases and J shed 2 bases, with 11 bases lying between them. Germline V gene data show CDR1 as SGHTA and CDR2 as FQGNSA. This CDR3 comprises 14 residues. In nucleotides, the CDR3 is TGTGCCAGCAGCCCAGATGTCAACACAGATACGCAGTATTTT. Its translation is CASSPDVNTDTQYF.

The chain has TRBV5-1 and TRBJ2-2, with 10 nucleotides matching TRBD1. Looked up from germline, CDR1 is SGHRS and CDR2 is YFSETQ. This CDR3 has 15 amino acids. The V gene end was trimmed by 4 bases and the J gene end by 4 bases; junction bases not matched to a gene: 4. CDR3: CASSPGQGITGELFF. CDR3 nucleotides: TGCGCCAGCAGCCCGGGACAGGGGATCACCGGGGAGCTGTTTTTT.

The chain uses TRBV19 and TRBJ2-6; weak D call: TRBD1 (6 bases). Germline loops: CDR1 LNHDA, CDR2 SQIVND (reference sequence). The CDR3 length is 15 residues. Between the trimmed V and J ends, which lost 3 bases and 3 bases, there was a span of 9 bases. In DNA form, the CDR3 reads TGTGCCAGTAGTATTCGGACAGATGGGGCCAACGTCCTGACTTTC. Its translation: CASSIRTDGANVLTF.

J is TRBJ2-7 and V is TRBV28; 8 nucleotides line up with TRBD2. The V segment lost 8 bases and the J segment 5 bases; nucleotides outside the gene matches: 8. The CDR3 consists of 13 residues. The germline V gene has CDR1 MDHEN and CDR2 SYDVKM. DNA of the CDR3: TGTGCCAGCCGTTCGGGACTAGTAGACGAGCAGTACTTC. It codes for CASRSGLVDEQYF.

This chain connects TRBV27 to TRBJ2-7; TRBD2 might be the D (6 bases). Germline loops: CDR1 MNHEY, CDR2 SMNVEV (reference sequence). The V end lost 5 bases, the J end lost 2 bases, and 16 bases lay between the germline ends. CDR3 length: 15 amino acids. The CDR3 region has the DNA TGTGCCAGCAGTCCAAGGGGCGGGGCGACCTACGAGCAGTACTTC. Protein: CASSPRGGATYEQYF.

In this sample, this clone turned up many times. The gene calls are TRBV13 and TRBJ2-7; D might be TRBD1 (6 bases). Trimming removed 4 bases at V and 6 bases at J, with 19 bases between. There are 15 residues in the CDR3. The V gene's germline CDR1 is PRHDT and CDR2 FYEKMQ (reference sequence). The CDR3 region has the DNA TGTGCCAGCAGCTGGCGGCAGGGGCGTATGGGCGAGCAGTACTTC. Protein sequence: CASSWRQGRMGEQYF.

The rearrangement uses TRBV4-3 and TRBJ2-3; D remains unclear. This CDR3 is 16 amino acids long. Trimming left V 0 bases short and J 5 bases short, with 15 bases between. Germline assignment: CDR1 LGHNA and CDR2 YSLEER. The CDR3 sequence is CASSQDDGGLGDTQYF. The CDR3 bases are TGCGCCAGCAGCCAAGATGATGGCGGATTGGGAGATACGCAGTATTTT.